This T cell receptor (beta chain) was identified in a study of T cell repertoires in cytomegalovirus infection. On the study more broadly: Indicated by public TCR beta signatures were CMV infection and matching HLA type. Whole-study results and caveats: Frequencies of public TCR beta families were cumulated, and this identified carriers of CMV plus the relevant HLA.

TCRdb re-called the reads with MiXCR, one entry per CDR3 protein. This table has about 400,000 distinct CDR3 sequences, roughly 18% appearing once. This clonotype was observed a few times. What it binds is unknown. The CDR3 extends over 14 amino acids. V was shortened by 8 bases and J by 1 base, with 14 bases between the two germline ends. Germline values: CDR1 SNHLY, CDR2 FYNNEI. The sequencing input was PBMCs. This TCR derives from a human donor in good health (CMV status not recorded). Some clones in this sample may be carry-over from other donors' samples. The V gene is TRBV2, the J gene TRBJ1-1, with D maybe TRBD1 (5 bases). The CDR3 reads CASVVEGQNTEAFF. Written as DNA, the CDR3 is TGTGCCAGCGTAGTAGAGGGGCAGAACACTGAAGCTTTCTTT.